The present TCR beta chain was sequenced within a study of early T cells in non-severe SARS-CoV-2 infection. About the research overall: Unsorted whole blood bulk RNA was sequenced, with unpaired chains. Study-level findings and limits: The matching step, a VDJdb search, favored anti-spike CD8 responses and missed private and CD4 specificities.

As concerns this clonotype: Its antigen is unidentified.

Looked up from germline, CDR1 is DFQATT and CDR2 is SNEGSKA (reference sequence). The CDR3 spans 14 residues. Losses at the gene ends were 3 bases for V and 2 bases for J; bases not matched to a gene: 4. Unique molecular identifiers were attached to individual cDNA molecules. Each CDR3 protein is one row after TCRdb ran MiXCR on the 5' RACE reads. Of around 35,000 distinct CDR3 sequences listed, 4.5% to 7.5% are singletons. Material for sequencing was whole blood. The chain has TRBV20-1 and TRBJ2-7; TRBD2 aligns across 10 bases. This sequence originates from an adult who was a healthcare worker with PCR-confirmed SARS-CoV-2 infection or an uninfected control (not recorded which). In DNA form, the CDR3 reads TGCAGTGCTAGTTACAGCGGGAGGGCCTACGAGCAGTACTTC. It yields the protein CSASYSGRAYEQYF.